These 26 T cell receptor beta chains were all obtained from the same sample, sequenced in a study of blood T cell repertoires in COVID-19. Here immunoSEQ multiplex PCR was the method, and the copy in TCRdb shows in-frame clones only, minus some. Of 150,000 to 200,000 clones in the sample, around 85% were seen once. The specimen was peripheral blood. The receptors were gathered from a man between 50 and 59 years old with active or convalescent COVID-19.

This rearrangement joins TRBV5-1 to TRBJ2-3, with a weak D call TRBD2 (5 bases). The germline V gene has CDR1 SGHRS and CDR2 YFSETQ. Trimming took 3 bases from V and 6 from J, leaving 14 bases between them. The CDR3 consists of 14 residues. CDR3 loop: CASSSGNGGDTQYF. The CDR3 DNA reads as TGCGCCAGCAGCTCGGGGAATGGTGGGGATACGCAGTATTTT.

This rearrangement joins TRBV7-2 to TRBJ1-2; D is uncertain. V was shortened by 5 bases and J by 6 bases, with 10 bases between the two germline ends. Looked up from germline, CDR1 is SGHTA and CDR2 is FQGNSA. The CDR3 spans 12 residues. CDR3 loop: CASSVQRDGYTF. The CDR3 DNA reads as TGTGCCAGCAGCGTCCAGAGGGATGGCTACACCTTC.

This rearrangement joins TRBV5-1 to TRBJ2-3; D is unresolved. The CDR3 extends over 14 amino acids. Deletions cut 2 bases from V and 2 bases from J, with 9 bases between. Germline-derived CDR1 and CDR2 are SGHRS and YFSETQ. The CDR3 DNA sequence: TGCGCCAGCAGCTTCTCTGACATCACAGATACGCAGTATTTT. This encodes CASSFSDITDTQYF.

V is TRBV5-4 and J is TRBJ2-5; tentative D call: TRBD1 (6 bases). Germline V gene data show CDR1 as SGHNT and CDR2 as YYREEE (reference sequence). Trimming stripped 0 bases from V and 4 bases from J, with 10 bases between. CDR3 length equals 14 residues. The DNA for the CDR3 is TGTGCCAGCAGCTTGGAGGCGACAGGAGAGACCCAGTACTTC. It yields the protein CASSLEATGETQYF.

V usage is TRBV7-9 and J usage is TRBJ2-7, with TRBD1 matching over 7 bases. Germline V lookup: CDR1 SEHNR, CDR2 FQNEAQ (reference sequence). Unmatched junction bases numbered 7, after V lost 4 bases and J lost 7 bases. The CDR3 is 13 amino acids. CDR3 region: CASSSRQGEEQYF. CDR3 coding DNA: TGTGCCAGCAGCTCAAGACAGGGCGAGGAGCAGTACTTC.

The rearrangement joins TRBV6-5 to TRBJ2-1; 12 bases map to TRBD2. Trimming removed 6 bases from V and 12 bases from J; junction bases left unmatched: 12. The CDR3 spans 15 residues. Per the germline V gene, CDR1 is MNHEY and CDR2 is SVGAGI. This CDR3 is CASRGKLAGGSAQFF. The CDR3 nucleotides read TGTGCCAGCAGGGGTAAACTAGCGGGGGGAAGTGCGCAGTTCTTC.

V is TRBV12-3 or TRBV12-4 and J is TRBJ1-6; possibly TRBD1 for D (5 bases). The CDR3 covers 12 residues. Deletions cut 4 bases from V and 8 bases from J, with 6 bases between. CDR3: CASSWGDSPLHF. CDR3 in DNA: TGTGCCAGCAGTTGGGGGGATTCACCCCTCCACTTT.

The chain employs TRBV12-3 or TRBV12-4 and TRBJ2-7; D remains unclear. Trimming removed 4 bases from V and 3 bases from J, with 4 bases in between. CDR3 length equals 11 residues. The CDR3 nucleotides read TGTGCCAGCAGTTCAATCTACGAGCAGTACTTC. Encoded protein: CASSSIYEQYF.

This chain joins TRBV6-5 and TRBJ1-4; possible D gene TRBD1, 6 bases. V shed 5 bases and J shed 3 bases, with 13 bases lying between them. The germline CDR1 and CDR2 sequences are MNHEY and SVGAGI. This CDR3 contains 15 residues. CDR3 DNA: TGTGCCAGCAGTAGGGACATCGCGGCTAATGAAAAACTGTTTTTT. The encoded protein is CASSRDIAANEKLFF.

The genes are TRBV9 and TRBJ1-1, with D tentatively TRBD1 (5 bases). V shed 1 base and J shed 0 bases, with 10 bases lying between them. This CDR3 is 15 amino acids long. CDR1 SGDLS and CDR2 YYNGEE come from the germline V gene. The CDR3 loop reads CASSVTVDMNTEAFF. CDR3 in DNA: TGTGCCAGCAGCGTAACAGTGGACATGAACACTGAAGCTTTCTTT.

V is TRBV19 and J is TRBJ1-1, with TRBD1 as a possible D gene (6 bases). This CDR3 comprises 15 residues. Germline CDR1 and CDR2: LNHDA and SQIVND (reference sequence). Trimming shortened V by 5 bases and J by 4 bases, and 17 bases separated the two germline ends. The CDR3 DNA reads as TGTGCCAGTAGTCCACAGGGTTCATCGAGCACTGAAGCTTTCTTT. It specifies CASSPQGSSSTEAFF.

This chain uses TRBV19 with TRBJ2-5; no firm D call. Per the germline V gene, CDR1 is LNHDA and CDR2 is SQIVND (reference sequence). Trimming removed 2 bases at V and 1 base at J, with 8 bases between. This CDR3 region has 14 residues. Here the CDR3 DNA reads TGTGCCAGTAGTATAAGGCAGGCCCAAGAGACCCAGTACTTC. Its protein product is CASSIRQAQETQYF.

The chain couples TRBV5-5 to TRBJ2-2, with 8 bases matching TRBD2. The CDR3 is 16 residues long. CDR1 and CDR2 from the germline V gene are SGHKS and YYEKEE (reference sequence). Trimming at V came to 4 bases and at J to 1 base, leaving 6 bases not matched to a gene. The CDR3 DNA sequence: TGTGCCAGCAGCCTACAAGGGACTAGGAACACCGGGGAGCTGTTTTTT. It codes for CASSLQGTRNTGELFF.

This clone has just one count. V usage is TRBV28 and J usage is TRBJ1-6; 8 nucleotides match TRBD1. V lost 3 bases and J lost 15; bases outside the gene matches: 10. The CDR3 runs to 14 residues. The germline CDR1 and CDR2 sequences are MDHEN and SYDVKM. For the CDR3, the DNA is TGTGCCAGCAGTTTTCGCGGACAGGGTGGACGCCTCCACTTT. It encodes CASSFRGQGGRLHF.

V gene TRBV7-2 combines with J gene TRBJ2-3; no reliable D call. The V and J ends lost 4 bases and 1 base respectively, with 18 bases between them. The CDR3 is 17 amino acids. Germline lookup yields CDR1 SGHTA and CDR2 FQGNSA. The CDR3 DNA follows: TGTGCCAGCAGCTCCAGGTCCTCACGTCTCCGCACAGATACGCAGTATTTT. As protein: CASSSRSSRLRTDTQYF.

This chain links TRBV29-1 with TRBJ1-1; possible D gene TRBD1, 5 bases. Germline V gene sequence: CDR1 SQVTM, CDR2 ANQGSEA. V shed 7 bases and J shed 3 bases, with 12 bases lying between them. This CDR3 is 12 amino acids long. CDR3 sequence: CSASREDTEAFF. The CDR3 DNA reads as TGCAGCGCCTCCAGGGAGGACACTGAAGCTTTCTTT.

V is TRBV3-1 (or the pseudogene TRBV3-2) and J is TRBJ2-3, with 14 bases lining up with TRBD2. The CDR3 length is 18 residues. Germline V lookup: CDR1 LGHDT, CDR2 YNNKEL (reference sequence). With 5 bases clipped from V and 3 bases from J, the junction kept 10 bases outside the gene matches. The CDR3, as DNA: TGTGCCAGCAGCTCTTCCGGGACTAGCGGGGGACTTACAGATACGCAGTATTTT. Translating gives CASSSSGTSGGLTDTQYF.

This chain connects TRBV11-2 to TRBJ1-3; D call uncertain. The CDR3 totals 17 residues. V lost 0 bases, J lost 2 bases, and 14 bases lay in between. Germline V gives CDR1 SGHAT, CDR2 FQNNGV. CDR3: CASSLDVSGSAGNTIYF. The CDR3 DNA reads TGTGCCAGCAGCTTAGATGTTTCGGGTTCGGCTGGAAACACCATATATTTT.

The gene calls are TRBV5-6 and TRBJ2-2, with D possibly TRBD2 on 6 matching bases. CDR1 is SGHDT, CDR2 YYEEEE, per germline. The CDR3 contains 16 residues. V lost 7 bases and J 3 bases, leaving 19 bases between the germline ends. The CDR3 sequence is CASGGAGRRDTGELFF. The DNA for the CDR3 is TGTGCCAGCGGAGGGGCGGGACGACGGGACACCGGGGAGCTGTTTTTT.

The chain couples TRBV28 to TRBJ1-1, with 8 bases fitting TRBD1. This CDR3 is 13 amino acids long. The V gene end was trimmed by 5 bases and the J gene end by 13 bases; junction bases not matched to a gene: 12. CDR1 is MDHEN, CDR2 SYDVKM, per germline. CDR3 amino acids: CASSDPLGQVVFF. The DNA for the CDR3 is TGTGCCAGCAGTGATCCATTGGGACAGGTAGTTTTCTTT.

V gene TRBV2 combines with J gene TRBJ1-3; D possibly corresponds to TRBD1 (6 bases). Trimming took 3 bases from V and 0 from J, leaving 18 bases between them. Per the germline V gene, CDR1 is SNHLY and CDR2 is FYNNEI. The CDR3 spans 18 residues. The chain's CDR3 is CASSDPTGSIFSGNTIYF. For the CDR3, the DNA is TGTGCCAGCAGTGATCCGACAGGTTCCATTTTCTCTGGAAACACCATATATTTT.

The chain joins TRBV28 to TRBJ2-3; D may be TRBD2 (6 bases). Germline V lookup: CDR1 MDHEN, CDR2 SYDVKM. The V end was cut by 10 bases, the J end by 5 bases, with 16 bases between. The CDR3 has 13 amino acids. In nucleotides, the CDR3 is TGTGCCATCCGCGGAGGGTTCGGAGATACGCAGTATTTT. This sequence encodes CAIRGGFGDTQYF.

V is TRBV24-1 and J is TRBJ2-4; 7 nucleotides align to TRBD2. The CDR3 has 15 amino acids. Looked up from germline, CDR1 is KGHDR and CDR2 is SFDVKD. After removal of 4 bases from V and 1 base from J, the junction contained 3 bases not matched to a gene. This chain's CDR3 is CATSEGGTAKNIQYF. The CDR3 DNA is TGTGCCACCAGTGAGGGGGGGACGGCCAAAAACATTCAGTACTTC.

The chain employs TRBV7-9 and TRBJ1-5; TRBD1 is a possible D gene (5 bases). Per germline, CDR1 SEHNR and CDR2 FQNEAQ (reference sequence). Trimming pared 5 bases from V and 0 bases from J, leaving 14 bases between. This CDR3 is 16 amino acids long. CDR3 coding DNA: TGTGCCAGCAGCCCATCGGGGGGGAATAGCAATCAGCCCCAGCATTTT. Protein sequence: CASSPSGGNSNQPQHF.

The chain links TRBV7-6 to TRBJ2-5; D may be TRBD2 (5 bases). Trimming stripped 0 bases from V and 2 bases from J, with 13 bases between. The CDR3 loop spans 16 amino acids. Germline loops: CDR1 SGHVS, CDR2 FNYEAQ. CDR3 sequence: CASSLALAGLQETQYF. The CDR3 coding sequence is TGTGCCAGCAGCTTAGCTCTTGCGGGTTTACAAGAGACCCAGTACTTC.

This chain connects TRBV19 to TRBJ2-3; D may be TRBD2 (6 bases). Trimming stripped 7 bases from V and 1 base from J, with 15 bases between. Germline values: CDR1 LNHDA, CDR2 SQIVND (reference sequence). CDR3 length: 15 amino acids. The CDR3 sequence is CASKSGGGGTDTQYF. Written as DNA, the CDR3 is TGTGCCAGTAAGAGTGGGGGAGGCGGCACAGATACGCAGTATTTT. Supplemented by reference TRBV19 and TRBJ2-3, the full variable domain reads DGGITQSPKYLFRKEGQNVTLSCEQNLNHDAMYWYRQDPGQGLRLIYYSQIVNDFQKGDIAEGYSVSREKKESFPLTVTSAQKNPTAFYLCASKSGGGGTDTQYFGPGTRLTVL.